This T cell receptor beta chain was sequenced during a study of cytomegalovirus exposure and HLA in healthy donors. Germline lookup yields CDR1 SEHNR and CDR2 FQNEAQ (reference sequence). Trimming removed 3 bases at V and 5 bases at J, with 10 bases between. The length of the CDR3 is 13 residues. Study conclusions and caveats: Analyzed later, most CMV-associated TCR beta chains appeared HLA-restricted.

As regards this clone: The antigen is not known.

PCR employed 60 Vbeta and 13 Jbeta primers. Clones were read by immunoSEQ multiplex PCR, and TCRdb kept only the in-frame ones, dropping some. The data contain about 91,000 clones, more than 55% of them seen just once; the ten biggest clones take up roughly 2.5%. This chain joins TRBV7-9 and TRBJ1-1, with a possible D match to TRBD1 (6 bases). The sample consisted of PBMCs. This receptor was identified in a human donor in good health. CDR3 protein: CASSLYRETEAFF. The CDR3 coding sequence is TGTGCCAGCAGCTTGTACAGGGAAACTGAAGCTTTCTTT.